A few counts support the clone carrying this T cell receptor beta chain. As yet, its antigen is unknown. Sample-barcoded 5' priming and a J-beta primer mix drove a second PCR of 7 to 11 cycles. TCRdb called the 5' RACE reads again in MiXCR, with one record for every CDR3 protein. The sample lists approximately 730,000 distinct CDR3 sequences, approximately 43% seen once, with around a fifth in the top ten. This record belongs to a study of blood T cells in healthy people across ages. Study-level results: Because donor CMV status was unknown, expanded clonotype changes were possibly confounded. Both higher diversity and more naive CD4+ cells marked long-lived donors when set against aged donors. Per million T cells, TCR beta diversity dropped about linearly as age rose.

Germline V gene sequence: CDR1 SQVTM, CDR2 ANQGSEA. The junction had 9 bases not matched to a gene; V was cut back by 1 base and J by 5 bases. This CDR3 has 15 residues. This chain links TRBV29-1 with TRBJ2-7; 9 bases match TRBD1. The sample comprised blood. The sequence derives from a woman aged 55-70 years in good health. The CDR3 DNA reads as TGCAGCGTTGAAGGGGGGGACAGGGCGTCGAACGAGCAGTACTTC. Protein: CSVEGGDRASNEQYF.